This is a list of T cell receptor beta chains from one sample in a study of regulatory T cells in long-lasting Graves disease. TCRdb used MiXCR to reprocess the multiplex PCR reads, holding one entry per CDR3 protein. The data hold 650,000 to 700,000 distinct CDR3 sequences, with 25% to 35% observed a single time. Sequencing used peripheral blood mononuclear cells (PBMCs), obtained when the disease was refractory, from a patient treated with antithyroid drugs. Receptors were obtained from a female donor with Graves disease. Both conserved end residues are trimmed from each CDR3. A row's size may be missing; if present it is once, few, many or a size class.

>TRBV5-5|few
ASSRETEQY
>TRBV7-2|.
ASSRGGYDYGYT
>TRBV29-1|.
SVQGPGGKLF
>TRBV6-5|.
ASSSAGQKNTEAF
>TRBV7-2|.
ASSQRTSGEQF
>TRBV12-5|many
ASSPGWGNQPQH
>TRBV12-3/TRBV12-4|many
ASSGTGTYGYT
>TRBV11-2|few
ASIPRAVNTEAF
>TRBV7-2|few
ASSLWGDPAGSLYYGYT
>TRBV11-2|.
ASSLVTWTRADPNTEAF
>TRBV27|.
ASSLPGSAEAF
>TRBV20-1|.
SAILPGTVSYEQY
>TRBV29-1|few
SVRTGDAGEQY
>TRBV6-1|.
ATRGEGQNQPQH
>TRBV30|.
AWSDRPRDYGYT
>TRBV27|few
ASSLGQVYSGANVLT
>TRBV28|.
ASTLGQGEYYGYT
>TRBV12-3/TRBV12-4|once
ASSSAVYSNQPQH
>TRBV15|.
ATSSPYRGLANEKLF
>TRBV16|.
ASNQSRTRANYGYT
>TRBV29-1|many
SAEGEKLF
>TRBV11-1|.
ASSPRTTQNTEAF
>TRBV6-1|few
ASTTPGAYEQY
>TRBV25-1|few
ASSAPGAGLGYT
>TRBV30|.
AWMVGHRTEAF
>TRBV27|many
ASSLMAGLRGTDTQY
>TRBV5-1|.
ASSLQGPHTEAF
>TRBV6-1|many
ASSAMGRVGGELF